A selection of T cell receptor beta chains follows, all from one sample in a study of identical twins. TCRdb ran MiXCR on the 5' RACE reads and lists one entry per CDR3 protein. The sample consists of some 900,000 distinct CDR3 sequences, 10% to 15% of them appearing once. Separately, the same data were catalogued under a study of yellow fever vaccine responses in identical twins.

The material sequenced was PBMCs. The receptors were gathered from a woman in her late teens or twenties in good health. Each CDR3 is given with its conserved first and last residue. The D gene is left open where the match is weak. Part of the rows lack a size; the others show once, few, many or a class for expanded clones.

j_gene: TRBJ1-2
d_gene: .
v_gene: TRBV12-3/TRBV12-4
abundance: .
CDR3aa: CASTSGGSGYTF
CDR3nt: TGTGCCAGCACCTCCGGAGGGTCCGGCTACACCTTC

j_gene: TRBJ2-7
d_gene: TRBD2
v_gene: TRBV7-9
abundance: many
CDR3aa: CASSLSSGAYEQYF
CDR3nt: TGTGCCAGCAGCTTGTCTAGCGGGGCCTACGAGCAGTACTTC

j_gene: TRBJ2-3
d_gene: TRBD2
v_gene: TRBV10-3
abundance: few
CDR3aa: CAIMNGGGDTQYF
CDR3nt: TGTGCCATCATGAACGGGGGGGGAGATACGCAGTATTTT

j_gene: TRBJ2-1
d_gene: TRBD2
v_gene: TRBV6-1
abundance: .
CDR3aa: CASSRRDYNYYNEQFF
CDR3nt: TGTGCCAGCAGCCGCCGGGACTACAATTATTACAATGAGCAGTTCTTC

j_gene: TRBJ2-7
d_gene: TRBD2
v_gene: TRBV20-1
abundance: many
CDR3aa: CSASGSGSLLYEQYF
CDR3nt: TGCAGTGCCAGTGGTAGCGGGAGTTTGTTATACGAGCAGTACTTC

j_gene: TRBJ2-6
d_gene: .
v_gene: TRBV6-1
abundance: .
CDR3aa: CASSGVSSGANVLTF
CDR3nt: TGTGCCAGCAGTGGAGTATCCTCTGGGGCCAACGTCCTGACTTTC

j_gene: TRBJ2-3
d_gene: TRBD2
v_gene: TRBV2
abundance: .
CDR3aa: CASTRDYGTDTQYF
CDR3nt: TGTGCCAGCACCAGGGACTACGGCACAGATACGCAGTATTTT

j_gene: TRBJ2-3
d_gene: TRBD2
v_gene: TRBV12-3/TRBV12-4
abundance: .
CDR3aa: CASSPRASGSHHTDTQYF
CDR3nt: TGTGCCAGCAGTCCCCGGGCTAGCGGGAGCCACCACACAGATACGCAGTATTTT

j_gene: TRBJ2-1
d_gene: .
v_gene: TRBV2
abundance: few
CDR3aa: CASSDAGLNEQFF
CDR3nt: TGTGCCAGCAGTGACGCAGGGTTGAATGAGCAGTTCTTC

j_gene: TRBJ2-1
d_gene: .
v_gene: TRBV4-1
abundance: few
CDR3aa: CASSQEPRLVRGYNEQFF
CDR3nt: TGCGCCAGCAGCCAAGAACCTAGATTAGTTAGAGGCTACAATGAGCAGTTCTTC

j_gene: TRBJ2-5
d_gene: TRBD2
v_gene: TRBV12-3/TRBV12-4
abundance: many
CDR3aa: CASSPSGMGETQYF
CDR3nt: TGTGCCAGCAGCCCGAGCGGGATGGGTGAGACCCAGTACTTC

j_gene: TRBJ2-2
d_gene: TRBD2
v_gene: TRBV2
abundance: many
CDR3aa: CASSSRRLAGGTGELFF
CDR3nt: TGTGCCAGCAGTAGCCGACGACTAGCGGGAGGGACCGGGGAGCTGTTTTTT

j_gene: TRBJ1-3
d_gene: .
v_gene: TRBV29-1
abundance: many
CDR3aa: CSGEGGDYGNTIYF
CDR3nt: TGCAGCGGCGAGGGGGGTGATTATGGAAACACCATATATTTT

j_gene: TRBJ1-1
d_gene: .
v_gene: TRBV20-1
abundance: .
CDR3aa: CSVGAGDEAFF
CDR3nt: TGCAGTGTGGGCGCGGGGGATGAAGCTTTCTTT

j_gene: TRBJ1-5
d_gene: .
v_gene: TRBV28
abundance: .
CDR3aa: CASSSTPLGRQPQHF
CDR3nt: TGTGCCAGCAGTTCTACACCCCTCGGTCGGCAGCCCCAGCATTTT

j_gene: TRBJ2-1
d_gene: TRBD1
v_gene: TRBV24-1
abundance: few
CDR3aa: CATSDAGQDSPFF
CDR3nt: TGTGCCACCAGTGACGCGGGACAGGATTCTCCGTTCTTC

j_gene: TRBJ2-2
d_gene: TRBD1
v_gene: TRBV7-9
abundance: few
CDR3aa: CASSPWTGENTGELFF
CDR3nt: TGTGCCAGCAGCCCCTGGACAGGGGAGAACACCGGGGAGCTGTTTTTT

j_gene: TRBJ1-4
d_gene: TRBD1
v_gene: TRBV19
abundance: few
CDR3aa: CASSKWTGVLFF
CDR3nt: TGTGCCAGTAGCAAGTGGACAGGGGTGCTGTTTTTT

j_gene: TRBJ2-1
d_gene: TRBD2
v_gene: TRBV7-8
abundance: .
CDR3aa: CASSLTSGKPYNEQFF
CDR3nt: TGTGCCAGCAGCTTAACTAGCGGGAAGCCCTACAATGAGCAGTTCTTC

j_gene: TRBJ1-1
d_gene: TRBD1
v_gene: TRBV3-1
abundance: few
CDR3aa: CASSQKAGTVNTEAFF
CDR3nt: TGTGCCAGCAGCCAAAAAGCCGGGACAGTGAACACTGAAGCTTTCTTT

j_gene: TRBJ2-3
d_gene: TRBD2
v_gene: TRBV2
abundance: .
CDR3aa: CASSAREGTSTDTQYF
CDR3nt: TGTGCCAGCAGCGCCAGGGAGGGAACTAGCACAGATACGCAGTATTTT

j_gene: TRBJ2-2
d_gene: .
v_gene: TRBV5-1
abundance: .
CDR3aa: CASSLADSPYTGELFF
CDR3nt: TGCGCCAGCAGCTTGGCGGACTCTCCTTACACCGGGGAGCTGTTTTTT

j_gene: TRBJ2-1
d_gene: TRBD2
v_gene: TRBV29-1
abundance: .
CDR3aa: CSAARTSGGDEQFF
CDR3nt: TGCAGCGCTGCTAGGACTAGCGGGGGAGATGAGCAGTTCTTC

j_gene: TRBJ2-4
d_gene: TRBD1
v_gene: TRBV5-1
abundance: few
CDR3aa: CASSLRQGDIQYF
CDR3nt: TGCGCCAGCAGCCTCCGACAGGGTGACATTCAGTACTTC

j_gene: TRBJ2-7
d_gene: .
v_gene: TRBV6-1
abundance: few
CDR3aa: CASSEALQGYEQYF
CDR3nt: TGTGCCAGCAGTGAAGCGCTACAGGGCTACGAGCAGTACTTC

j_gene: TRBJ1-2
d_gene: .
v_gene: TRBV12-3/TRBV12-4
abundance: .
CDR3aa: CASSLEGENGYGYTF
CDR3nt: TGTGCCAGCAGTTTAGAGGGGGAAAATGGGTATGGCTACACCTTC

j_gene: TRBJ1-4
d_gene: TRBD1
v_gene: TRBV2
abundance: few
CDR3aa: CASSGQGREKLFF
CDR3nt: TGTGCCAGCAGCGGACAGGGGCGTGAAAAACTGTTTTTT

j_gene: TRBJ2-1
d_gene: TRBD2
v_gene: TRBV4-2
abundance: .
CDR3aa: CASSQDLTSGRGYEQFF
CDR3nt: TGTGCCAGCAGCCAAGATCTAACTAGCGGGAGAGGATATGAGCAGTTCTTC

j_gene: TRBJ2-1
d_gene: .
v_gene: TRBV20-1
abundance: .
CDR3aa: CSASPSSWDNEQFF
CDR3nt: TGCAGTGCTAGTCCCTCTAGCTGGGACAATGAGCAGTTCTTC

j_gene: TRBJ2-1
d_gene: TRBD2
v_gene: TRBV28
abundance: .
CDR3aa: CANSSGLAGGLPYNEQFF
CDR3nt: TGTGCCAACAGTTCTGGACTAGCGGGGGGTCTCCCCTACAATGAGCAGTTCTTC

j_gene: TRBJ2-3
d_gene: .
v_gene: TRBV10-2
abundance: once
CDR3aa: CASRKAATDTQYF
CDR3nt: TGCGCCAGCAGGAAGGCGGCAACAGATACGCAGTATTTT

j_gene: TRBJ2-1
d_gene: TRBD2
v_gene: TRBV4-1
abundance: few
CDR3aa: CATRKWLAGSDEQFF
CDR3nt: TGCGCCACCAGGAAGTGGCTAGCGGGATCCGATGAGCAGTTCTTC

j_gene: TRBJ2-1
d_gene: .
v_gene: TRBV7-8
abundance: .
CDR3aa: CASSLVLDIEQFF
CDR3nt: TGTGCCAGCAGCTTAGTCTTGGATATTGAGCAGTTCTTC

j_gene: TRBJ2-2
d_gene: TRBD2
v_gene: TRBV11-2
abundance: few
CDR3aa: CASRPGLAGGTNTGELFF
CDR3nt: TGTGCCAGCAGACCAGGACTAGCGGGGGGCACGAACACCGGGGAGCTGTTTTTT

j_gene: TRBJ2-7
d_gene: TRBD1
v_gene: TRBV24-1
abundance: .
CDR3aa: CATSDSKGTGGNEQYF
CDR3nt: TGTGCCACCAGTGATTCAAAAGGGACAGGGGGCAACGAGCAGTACTTC

j_gene: TRBJ1-1
d_gene: TRBD1
v_gene: TRBV5-1
abundance: many
CDR3aa: CASSSEDRGNTEAFF
CDR3nt: TGCGCCAGCAGCTCTGAGGACAGGGGGAACACTGAAGCTTTCTTT